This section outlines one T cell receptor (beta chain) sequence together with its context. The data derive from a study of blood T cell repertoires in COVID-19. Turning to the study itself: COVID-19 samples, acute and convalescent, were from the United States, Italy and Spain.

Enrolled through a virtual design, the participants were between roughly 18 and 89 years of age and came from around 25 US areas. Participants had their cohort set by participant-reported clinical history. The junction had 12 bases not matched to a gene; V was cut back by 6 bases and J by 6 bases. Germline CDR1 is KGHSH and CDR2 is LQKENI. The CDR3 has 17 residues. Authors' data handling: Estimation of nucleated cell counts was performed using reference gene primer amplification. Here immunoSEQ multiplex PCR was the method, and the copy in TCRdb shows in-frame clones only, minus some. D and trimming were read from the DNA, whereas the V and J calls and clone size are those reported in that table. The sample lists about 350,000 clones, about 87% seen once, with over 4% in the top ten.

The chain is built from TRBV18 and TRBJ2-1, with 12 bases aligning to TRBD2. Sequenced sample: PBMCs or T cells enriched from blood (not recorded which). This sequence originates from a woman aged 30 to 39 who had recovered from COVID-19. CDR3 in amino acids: CASSRTSGAPVGNEQFF. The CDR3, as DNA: TGTGCCAGCTCCCGGACTAGCGGGGCCCCAGTTGGCAATGAGCAGTTCTTC.